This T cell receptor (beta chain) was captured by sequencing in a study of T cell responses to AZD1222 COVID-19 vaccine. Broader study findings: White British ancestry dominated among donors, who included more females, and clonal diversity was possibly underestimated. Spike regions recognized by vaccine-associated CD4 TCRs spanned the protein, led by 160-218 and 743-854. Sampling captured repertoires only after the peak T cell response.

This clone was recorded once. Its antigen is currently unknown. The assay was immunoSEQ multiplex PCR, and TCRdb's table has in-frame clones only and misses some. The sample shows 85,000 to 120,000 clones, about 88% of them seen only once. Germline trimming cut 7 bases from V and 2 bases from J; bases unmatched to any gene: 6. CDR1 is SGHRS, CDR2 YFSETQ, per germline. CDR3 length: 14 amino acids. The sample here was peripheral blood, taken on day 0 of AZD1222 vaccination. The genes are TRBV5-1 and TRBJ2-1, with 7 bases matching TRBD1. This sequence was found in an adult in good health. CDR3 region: CASETGTAYNEQFF. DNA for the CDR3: TGCGCCAGCGAGACAGGGACCGCCTACAATGAGCAGTTCTTC.